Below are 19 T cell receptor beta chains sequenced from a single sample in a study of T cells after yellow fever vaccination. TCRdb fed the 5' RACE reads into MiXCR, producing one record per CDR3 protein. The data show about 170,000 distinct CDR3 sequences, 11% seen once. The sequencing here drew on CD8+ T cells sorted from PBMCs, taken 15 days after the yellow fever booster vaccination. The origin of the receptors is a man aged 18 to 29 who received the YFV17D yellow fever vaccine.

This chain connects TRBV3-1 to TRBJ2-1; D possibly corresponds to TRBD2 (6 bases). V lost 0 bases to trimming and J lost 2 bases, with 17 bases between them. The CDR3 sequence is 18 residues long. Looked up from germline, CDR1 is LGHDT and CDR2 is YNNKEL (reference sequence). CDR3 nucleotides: TGTGCCAGCAGCCAAGATTCGGAGGCGGGGCCCCCCTACAATGAGCAGTTCTTC. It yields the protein CASSQDSEAGPPYNEQFF.

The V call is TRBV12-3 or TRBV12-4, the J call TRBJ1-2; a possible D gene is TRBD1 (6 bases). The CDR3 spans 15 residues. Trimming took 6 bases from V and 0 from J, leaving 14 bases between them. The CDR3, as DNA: TGTGCCAGCAGCCCAAGGACAGCGGCTAACTATGGCTACACCTTC. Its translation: CASSPRTAANYGYTF.

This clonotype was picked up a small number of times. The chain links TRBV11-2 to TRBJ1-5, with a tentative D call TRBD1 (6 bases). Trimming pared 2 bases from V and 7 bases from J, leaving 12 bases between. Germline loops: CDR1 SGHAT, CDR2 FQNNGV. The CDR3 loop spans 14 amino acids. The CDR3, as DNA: TGTGCCAGCAGCTTAATCGGGGGGGCACAGCCCCAGCATTTT. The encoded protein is CASSLIGGAQPQHF.

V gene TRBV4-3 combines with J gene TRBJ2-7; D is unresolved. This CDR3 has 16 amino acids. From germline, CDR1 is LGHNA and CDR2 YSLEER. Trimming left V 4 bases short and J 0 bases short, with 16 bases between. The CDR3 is CASSLPIGRNSYEQYV. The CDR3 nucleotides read TGCGCCAGCAGCCTCCCGATAGGACGGAACTCCTACGAGCAGTACGTC.

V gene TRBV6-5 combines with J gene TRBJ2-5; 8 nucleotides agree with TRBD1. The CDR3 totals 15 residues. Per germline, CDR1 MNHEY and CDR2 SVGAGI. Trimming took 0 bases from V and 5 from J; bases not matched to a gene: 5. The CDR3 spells CASSYSTGGEETQYF. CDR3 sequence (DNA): TGTGCCAGCAGTTACTCCACAGGGGGTGAGGAGACCCAGTACTTC.

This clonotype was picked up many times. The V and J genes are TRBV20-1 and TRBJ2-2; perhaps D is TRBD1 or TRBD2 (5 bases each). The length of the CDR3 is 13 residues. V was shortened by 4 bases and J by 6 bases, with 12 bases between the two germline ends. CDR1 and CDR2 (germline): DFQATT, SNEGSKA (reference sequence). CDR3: CSAIRGEAGELFF. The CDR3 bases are TGCAGTGCTATTAGGGGAGAAGCCGGGGAGCTGTTTTTT.

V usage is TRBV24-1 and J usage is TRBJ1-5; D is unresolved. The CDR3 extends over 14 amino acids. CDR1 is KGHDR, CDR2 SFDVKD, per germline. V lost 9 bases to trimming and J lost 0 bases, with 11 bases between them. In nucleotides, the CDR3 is TGTGCCACCTCCACCCGGGTTAGCAATCAGCCCCAGCATTTT. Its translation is CATSTRVSNQPQHF.

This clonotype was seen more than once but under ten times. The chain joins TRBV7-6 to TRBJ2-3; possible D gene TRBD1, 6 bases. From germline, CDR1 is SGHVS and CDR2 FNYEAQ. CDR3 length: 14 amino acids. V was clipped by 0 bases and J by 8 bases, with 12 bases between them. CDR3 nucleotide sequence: TGTGCCAGCAGCTTAGCGGTACAGGGCATTACGCAGTATTTT. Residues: CASSLAVQGITQYF.

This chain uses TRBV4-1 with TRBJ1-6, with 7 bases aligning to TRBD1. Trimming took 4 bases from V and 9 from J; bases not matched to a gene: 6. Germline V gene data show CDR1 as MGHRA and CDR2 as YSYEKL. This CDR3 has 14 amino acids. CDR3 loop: CASSPGGDSSPLHF. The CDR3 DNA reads TGCGCCAGCAGCCCAGGGGGTGACAGTTCACCCCTCCACTTT.

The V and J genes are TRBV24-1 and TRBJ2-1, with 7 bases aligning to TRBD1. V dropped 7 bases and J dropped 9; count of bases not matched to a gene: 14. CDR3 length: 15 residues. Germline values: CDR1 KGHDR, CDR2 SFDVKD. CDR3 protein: CATRAARDSLGEQFF. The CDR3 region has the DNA TGTGCCACCAGAGCAGCCCGGGACAGCTTGGGTGAGCAGTTCTTC.

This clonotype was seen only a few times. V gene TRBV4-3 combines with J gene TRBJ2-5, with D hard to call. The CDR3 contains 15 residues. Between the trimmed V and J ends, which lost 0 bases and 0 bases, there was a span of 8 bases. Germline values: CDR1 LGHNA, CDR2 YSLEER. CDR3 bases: TGCGCCAGCAGCCAAGATCTCGCGGACCAAGAGACCCAGTACTTC. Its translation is CASSQDLADQETQYF.

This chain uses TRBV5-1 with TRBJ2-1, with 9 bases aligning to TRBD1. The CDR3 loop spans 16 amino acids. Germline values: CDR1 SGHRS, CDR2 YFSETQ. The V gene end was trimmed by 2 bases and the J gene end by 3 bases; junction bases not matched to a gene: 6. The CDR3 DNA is TGCGCCAGCAGCTTAGGGACAGGGATATTCTACAATGAGCAGTTCTTC. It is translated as CASSLGTGIFYNEQFF. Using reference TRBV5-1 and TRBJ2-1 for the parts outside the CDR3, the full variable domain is KAGVTQTPRYLIKTRGQQVTLSCSPISGHRSVSWYQQTPGQGLQFLFEYFSETQRNKGNFPGRFSGRQFSNSRSEMNVSTLELGDSALYLCASSLGTGIFYNEQFFGPGTRLTVL.

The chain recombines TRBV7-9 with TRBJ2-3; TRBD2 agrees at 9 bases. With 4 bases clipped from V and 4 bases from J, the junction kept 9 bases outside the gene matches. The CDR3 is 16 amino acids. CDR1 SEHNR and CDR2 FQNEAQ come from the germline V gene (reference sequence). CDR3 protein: CASSSSPGLAADTQYF. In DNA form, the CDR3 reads TGTGCCAGCAGCTCTTCGCCGGGACTAGCAGCAGATACGCAGTATTTT.

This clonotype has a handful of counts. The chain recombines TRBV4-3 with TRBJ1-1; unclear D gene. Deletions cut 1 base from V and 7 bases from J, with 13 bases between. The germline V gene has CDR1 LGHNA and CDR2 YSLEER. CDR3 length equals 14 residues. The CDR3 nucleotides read TGCGCCAGCAGCCAAGGGAGACGGGCTGATGAAGCTTTCTTT. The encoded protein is CASSQGRRADEAFF.

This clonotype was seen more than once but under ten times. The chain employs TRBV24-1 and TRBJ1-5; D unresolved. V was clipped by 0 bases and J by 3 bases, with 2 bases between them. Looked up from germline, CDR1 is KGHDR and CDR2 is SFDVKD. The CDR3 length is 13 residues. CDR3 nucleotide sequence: TGTGCCACCAGTGATTTGGTCAATCAGCCCCAGCATTTT. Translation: CATSDLVNQPQHF.

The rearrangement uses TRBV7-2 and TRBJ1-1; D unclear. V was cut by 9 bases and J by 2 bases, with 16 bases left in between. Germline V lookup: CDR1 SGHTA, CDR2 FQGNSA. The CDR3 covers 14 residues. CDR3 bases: TGTGCCAGTAAGCGCATTTCAGTCAACACTGAAGCTTTCTTT. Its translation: CASKRISVNTEAFF.

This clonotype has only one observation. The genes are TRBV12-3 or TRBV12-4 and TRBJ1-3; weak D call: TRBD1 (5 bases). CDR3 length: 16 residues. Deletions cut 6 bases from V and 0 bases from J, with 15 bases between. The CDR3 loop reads CASSPGTFHSGNTIYF. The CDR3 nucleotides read TGTGCCAGCAGCCCTGGGACTTTCCACTCTGGAAACACCATATATTTT.

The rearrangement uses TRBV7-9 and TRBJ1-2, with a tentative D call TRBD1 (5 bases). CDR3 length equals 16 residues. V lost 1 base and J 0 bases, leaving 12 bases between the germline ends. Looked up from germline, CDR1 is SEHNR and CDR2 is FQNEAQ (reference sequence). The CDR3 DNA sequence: TGTGCCAGCAGCTTAGATGCAGGGAAGGCTAACTATGGCTACACCTTC. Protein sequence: CASSLDAGKANYGYTF. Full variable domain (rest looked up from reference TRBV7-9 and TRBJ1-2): DTGVSQNPRHKITKRGQNVTFRCDPISEHNRLYWYRQTLGQGPEFLTYFQNEAQLEKSRLLSDRFSAERPKGSFSTLEIQRTEQGDSAMYLCASSLDAGKANYGYTFGSGTRLTVV.

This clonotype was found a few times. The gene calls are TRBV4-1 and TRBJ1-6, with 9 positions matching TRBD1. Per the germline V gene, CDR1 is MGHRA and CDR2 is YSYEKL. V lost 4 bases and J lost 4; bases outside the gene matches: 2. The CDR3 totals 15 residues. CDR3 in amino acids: CASSPDRGYNSPLHF. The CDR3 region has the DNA TGCGCCAGCAGCCCAGACAGGGGGTATAATTCACCCCTCCACTTT.